These 28 T cell receptor beta chains originate from one sample sequenced in a study of blood T cells in healthy people across ages. Primers used in a second PCR of about 7 to 12 cycles were a sample-barcoded 5' primer and a J-beta primer mix. TCRdb itself ran the 5' RACE reads through MiXCR, one entry per CDR3 protein. The table shows some 690,000 distinct CDR3 sequences, with 22% occurring only once. Input material: blood. These receptors were obtained from an older man in good health.

This clonotype has a handful of counts. V gene TRBV6-1 combines with J gene TRBJ2-2, with D hard to call. The CDR3 extends over 14 amino acids. Trimming removed 4 bases from V and 0 bases from J, with 6 bases in between. Germline assignment: CDR1 MNHNS and CDR2 SASEGT. The CDR3 sequence: CASSATANTGELFF. DNA for the CDR3: TGTGCCAGCAGTGCAACAGCGAACACCGGGGAGCTGTTTTTT.

This clonotype was counted a few times. The chain joins TRBV20-1 to TRBJ2-5; no clear D. The CDR3 spans 11 residues. The germline CDR1 and CDR2 sequences are DFQATT and SNEGSKA (reference sequence). V lost 7 bases and J lost 5, with 11 bases in between. CDR3 region: CSVGFGETQYF. As DNA, the CDR3 is TGCAGTGTGGGATTTGGCGAGACCCAGTACTTC.

In this sample, this clonotype turned up a few times. The V call is TRBV12-3 or TRBV12-4, the J call TRBJ1-1; D gene ambiguous. Trimming removed 5 bases at V and 3 bases at J, with 13 bases between. This CDR3 region has 14 residues. The CDR3 sequence: CASSGFLRDTEAFF. The CDR3 nucleotides are TGTGCCAGCAGTGGATTTCTTAGGGACACTGAAGCTTTCTTT.

This clonotype was detected a few times. This chain joins TRBV20-1 and TRBJ1-1; the D is unclear. The CDR3 is made up of 12 amino acids. Germline CDR1 reads DFQATT; CDR2 reads SNEGSKA (reference sequence). V lost 3 bases, J lost 0 bases, and 5 bases lay in between. CDR3: CSASGMNTEAFF. The CDR3 DNA sequence: TGCAGTGCTAGCGGGATGAACACTGAAGCTTTCTTT.

This clonotype was recorded many times. This chain connects TRBV7-2 to TRBJ2-4; maybe TRBD2 (5 bases). Trimming shortened V by 4 bases and J by 5 bases, and 15 bases separated the two germline ends. The germline gives CDR1 SGHTA, CDR2 FQGNSA. This CDR3 spans 15 amino acids. CDR3 DNA: TGTGCCAGCAGCTCCCCCCCCGGGGAACAAAACATTCAGTACTTC. Protein: CASSSPPGEQNIQYF.

The chain has TRBV9 and TRBJ2-7, with D hard to call. The V gene lost 0 bases and the J gene lost 2 bases, with 6 bases spanning the gap. Germline-derived CDR1 and CDR2 are SGDLS and YYNGEE. The CDR3 is made up of 13 amino acids. DNA for the CDR3: TGTGCCAGCAGCGTAGGCACCGCCTACGAGCAGTACTTC. Translating gives CASSVGTAYEQYF.

This clonotype was detected many times. J is TRBJ2-1 and V is TRBV7-2, with 10 bases matching TRBD2. The germline V gene encodes CDR1 SGHTA and CDR2 FQGNSA. The V gene end was trimmed by 5 bases and the J gene end by 8 bases; junction bases not matched to a gene: 6. There are 14 residues in the CDR3. CDR3 sequence (DNA): TGTGCCAGCAGCCGGACTAGCGGCCTGGATGAGCAGTTCTTC. This encodes CASSRTSGLDEQFF.

The chain links TRBV5-6 to TRBJ1-6; D is unresolved. The CDR3 is 13 amino acids. Germline loops: CDR1 SGHDT, CDR2 YYEEEE. The V end lost 2 bases, the J end lost 6 bases, and 6 bases lay between the germline ends. CDR3 region: CASSFRSNSPLHF. The CDR3 region has the DNA TGTGCCAGCAGCTTTCGAAGTAATTCACCCCTCCACTTT.

There are a few counts of this clonotype. At one end, the junction sequence differs from germline, possibly due to a read error. The chain has TRBV19 and TRBJ2-5; D gene ambiguous. CDR1 is LNHDA, CDR2 SQIVND, per germline (reference sequence). This CDR3 is built from 14 residues. In DNA, the CDR3 is TGTGCCAGTGGTATAGAACACAGACAAGAGACCCAGTACTTC. The encoded protein is CASGIEHRQETQYF.

The chain has TRBV12-3 or TRBV12-4 and TRBJ2-1; D gene unclear. The J call may be wrong; the DNA end is better matched by TRBJ2-5. The CDR3 consists of 13 residues. The CDR3, as DNA: TGTGCCAGCAGTGATGAAGTGGGGGAGACCCAGTACTTC. It encodes CASSDEVGETQYF.

The sample holds one count of this clonotype. The chain combines TRBV5-1 with TRBJ2-5, with D tentatively TRBD1 (6 bases). There are 13 residues in the CDR3. The V gene lost 4 bases and the J gene lost 7 bases, with 14 bases spanning the gap. The germline CDR1 and CDR2 sequences are SGHRS and YFSETQ. The CDR3 DNA reads as TGCGCCAGCAGCCCCGGACAGACAGGGACCCAGTACTTC. Its protein product is CASSPGQTGTQYF. The complete variable domain, with remaining parts taken from reference TRBV5-1 and TRBJ2-5, reads KAGVTQTPRYLIKTRGQQVTLSCSPISGHRSVSWYQQTPGQGLQFLFEYFSETQRNKGNFPGRFSGRQFSNSRSEMNVSTLELGDSALYLCASSPGQTGTQYFGPGTRLLVL.

This clonotype has more than one count but fewer than ten. The chain employs TRBV7-2 and TRBJ2-1; D might be TRBD1 (5 bases). V lost 3 bases and J lost 12, with 12 bases in between. This CDR3 comprises 12 residues. In germline, CDR1 is SGHTA, CDR2 FQGNSA. The CDR3 DNA reads TGTGCCAGCAGCTTTGCCCACAGGTGGCAGTTCTTC. This encodes CASSFAHRWQFF. The full variable domain, completed using reference TRBV7-2 and TRBJ2-1, is GAGVSQSPSNKVTEKGKDVELRCDPISGHTALYWYRQSLGQGLEFLIYFQGNSAPDKSGLPSDRFSAERTGGSVSTLTIQRTQQEDSAVYLCASSFAHRWQFFGPGTRLTVL.

The J gene is TRBJ2-3, the V gene TRBV28; D gene ambiguous. V lost 4 bases, J lost 2 bases, and 7 bases lay in between. This CDR3 comprises 13 residues. The germline gives CDR1 MDHEN, CDR2 SYDVKM. The CDR3 DNA reads as TGTGCCAGCAGTTCCCCTGACACAGATACGCAGTATTTT. This sequence encodes CASSSPDTDTQYF.

This chain connects TRBV29-1 to TRBJ1-2, with D possibly TRBD1 on 6 matching bases. The CDR3 runs to 16 residues. With 4 bases removed from V and 0 bases from J, the gap between germline ends came to 18 bases. CDR1 is SQVTM and CDR2 is ANQGSEA in the germline V gene. The CDR3: CSVALEQGYTNYGYTF. CDR3 bases: TGCAGCGTTGCCCTAGAACAGGGATATACTAACTATGGCTACACCTTC.

The rearrangement uses TRBV21-1 and TRBJ1-1; the table's D gene call, TRBD1, was not cross checked with the DNA. TRBV21-1 is labeled a pseudogene. This CDR3 is built from 13 residues. CDR3 coding DNA: TGTGCCTGCTACAGGGGCCGGAACACTGAAGCTTTCTTT. Protein sequence: CACYRGRNTEAFF.

For this clonotype: A junction boundary mismatches the germline segment, possibly from a read error. This rearrangement joins TRBV7-3 to TRBJ2-1, with 7 bases that match TRBD2. The CDR3 length is 17 residues. Germline V gene sequence: CDR1 SGHTA, CDR2 FQGTGA. The CDR3 loop is CASSHLASGSSYDEQFF. The CDR3 DNA follows: TGTGCCAGCAGCCACTTGGCTAGCGGAAGCTCCTACGATGAGCAGTTCTTC.

The chain joins TRBV10-2 to TRBJ2-1, with 9 positions matching TRBD1. Trimming removed 8 bases from V and 0 bases from J; junction bases left unmatched: 8. From germline, CDR1 is WSHSY and CDR2 SAAADI. The CDR3 loop spans 16 amino acids. CDR3 region: CASLDRGDYSYNEQFF. The CDR3, as DNA: TGCGCCAGCCTAGACAGGGGGGACTACTCCTACAATGAGCAGTTCTTC.

The J gene is TRBJ1-3, the V gene TRBV5-1, with 9 bases lining up with TRBD1. The CDR3 totals 15 residues. Germline V lookup: CDR1 SGHRS, CDR2 YFSETQ. Trimming at V came to 4 bases and at J to 16 bases, leaving 18 bases not matched to a gene. This chain's CDR3 is CASSEVPTGGNTVYF. The CDR3 nucleotides are TGCGCCAGCAGCGAAGTGCCGACAGGGGGAAACACCGTGTATTTT.

This clonotype came up a few times. The chain uses TRBV10-3 and TRBJ2-5; TRBD1 aligns across 10 bases. V shed 2 bases, J shed 2 bases, and the junction held 5 bases outside the gene matches. Looked up from germline, CDR1 is ENHRY and CDR2 is SYGVKD. The CDR3 length is 16 residues. The CDR3 DNA sequence: TGTGCCATCAGTGAGCCCGGGACAGGGGAGCAAGAGACCCAGTACTTC. Encoded protein: CAISEPGTGEQETQYF.

As regards this clonotype: One junction end disagrees with the germline gene, perhaps due to a read error. V is TRBV20-1 and J is TRBJ2-5, with D tentatively TRBD1 or TRBD2 (5 bases each). The end of the DNA aligns better with TRBJ2-1, so the J call may be wrong. This CDR3 has 16 amino acids. Germline V gene data show CDR1 as DFQATT and CDR2 as SNEGSKA (reference sequence). The CDR3 spells CSARDSGRASYKEQFF. CDR3 sequence (DNA): TGCAGTGCTAGAGATTCGGGACGGGCTAGTTACAAAGAGCAGTTCTTC.

This clonotype was seen more than once but under ten times. The chain has TRBV6-1 and TRBJ1-5, with D perhaps TRBD1 (6 bases). With 5 bases removed from V and 1 base from J, the gap between germline ends came to 12 bases. The CDR3 spans 15 residues. The V gene's germline CDR1 is MNHNS and CDR2 SASEGT. CDR3 in amino acids: CASSSQGSSNQPQHF. The CDR3, as DNA: TGTGCCAGCAGTTCGCAGGGGTCGAGCAATCAGCCCCAGCATTTT.

This clonotype was seen a few times. This chain links TRBV12-3 or TRBV12-4 with TRBJ2-5, with TRBD2 identical over 7 bases. Losses at the gene ends were 6 bases for V and 1 base for J; bases not matched to a gene: 2. This CDR3 comprises 13 residues. This chain's CDR3 is CASRGGGQETQYF. CDR3 nucleotides: TGTGCCAGCAGAGGCGGGGGCCAAGAGACCCAGTACTTC.

This rearrangement joins TRBV29-1 to TRBJ2-5; no definite D call. CDR1 and CDR2 (germline): SQVTM, ANQGSEA. V was pared by 4 bases and J by 1 base, with 7 bases between. CDR3 length equals 12 residues. CDR3 nucleotide sequence: TGCAGCGTTGTTGAGTCCCAAGAGACCCAGTACTTC. This translates into CSVVESQETQYF. The complete variable domain, with remaining parts taken from reference TRBV29-1 and TRBJ2-5, reads SAVISQKPSRDICQRGTSLTIQCQVDSQVTMMFWYRQQPGQSLTLIATANQGSEATYESGFVIDKFPISRPNLTFSTLTVSNMSPEDSSIYLCSVVESQETQYFGPGTRLLVL.

This clonotype was detected a few times. The CDR3 reads CASIHAGGAENEKLFF. CDR3 sequence (DNA): TGTGCCAGCATCCATGCGGGGGGGGCCGAAAATGAAAAACTGTTTTTT. The chain employs TRBV7-9 and TRBJ1-4, with TRBD1 as a possible D gene (6 bases). Germline CDR1 and CDR2: SEHNR and FQNEAQ (reference sequence). Trimming stripped 7 bases from V and 5 bases from J, with 20 bases between. The CDR3 length is 16 residues.

The chain uses TRBV6-5 and TRBJ1-1; TRBD1 aligns across 7 bases. V dropped 0 bases and J dropped 4; count of bases not matched to a gene: 5. Germline-derived CDR1 and CDR2 are MNHEY and SVGAGI. The CDR3 has 15 amino acids. CDR3 in DNA: TGTGCCAGCAGTTACTCGAAGGCAGGGGGCACTGAAGCTTTCTTT. It codes for CASSYSKAGGTEAFF.

This chain uses TRBV7-2 with TRBJ2-5; no clear D gene. Germline CDR1 SGHTA, CDR2 FQGNSA. The CDR3 runs 17 residues. V was clipped by 0 bases and J by 0 bases, with 14 bases between them. The CDR3 coding sequence is TGTGCCAGCAGCTTAGCTCGGTCGGGCGGACACCAAGAGACCCAGTACTTC. It specifies CASSLARSGGHQETQYF.

The chain combines TRBV5-1 with TRBJ1-1, with TRBD1 matching 8 bases. The CDR3 extends over 15 amino acids. CDR1 and CDR2 (germline): SGHRS, YFSETQ. Trimming at V came to 3 bases and at J to 1 base, leaving 5 bases not matched to a gene. CDR3 nucleotides: TGCGCCAGCAGCTACCAGGGGGCTGAGAACACTGAAGCTTTCTTT. This gives the protein CASSYQGAENTEAFF.

This clonotype was detected ten times or more. The chain uses TRBV20-1 and TRBJ2-3; D gene unclear. The CDR3 consists of 14 residues. V was shortened by 1 base and J by 0 bases, with 8 bases between the two germline ends. CDR1 and CDR2 from the germline V gene are DFQATT and SNEGSKA (reference sequence). This CDR3 is CSARGVVSTDTQYF. The CDR3, as DNA: TGCAGTGCTAGAGGTGTGGTTAGCACAGATACGCAGTATTTT.